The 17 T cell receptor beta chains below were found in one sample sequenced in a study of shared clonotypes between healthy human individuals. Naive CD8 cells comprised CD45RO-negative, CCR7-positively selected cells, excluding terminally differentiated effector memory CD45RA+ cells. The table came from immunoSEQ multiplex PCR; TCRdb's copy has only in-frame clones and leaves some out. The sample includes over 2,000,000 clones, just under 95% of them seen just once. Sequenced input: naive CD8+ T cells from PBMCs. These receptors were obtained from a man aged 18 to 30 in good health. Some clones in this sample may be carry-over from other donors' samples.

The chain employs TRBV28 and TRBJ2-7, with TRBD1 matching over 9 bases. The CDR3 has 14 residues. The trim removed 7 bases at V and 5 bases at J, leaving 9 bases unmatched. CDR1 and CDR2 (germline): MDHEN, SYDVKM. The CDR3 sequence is CASTMDRGNDEQYF. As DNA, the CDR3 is TGTGCCAGCACCATGGACAGGGGCAACGACGAGCAGTACTTC. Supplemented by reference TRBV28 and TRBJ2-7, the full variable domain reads DVKVTQSSRYLVKRTGEKVFLECVQDMDHENMFWYRQDPGLGLRLIYFSYDVKMKEKGDIPEGYSVSREKKERFSLILESASTNQTSMYLCASTMDRGNDEQYFGPGTRLTVT.

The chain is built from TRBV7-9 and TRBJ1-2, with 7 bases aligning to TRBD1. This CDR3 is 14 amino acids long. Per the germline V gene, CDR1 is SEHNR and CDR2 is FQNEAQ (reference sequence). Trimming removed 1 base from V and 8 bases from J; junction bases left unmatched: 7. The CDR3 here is CASSLGTGAFGYTF. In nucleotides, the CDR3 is TGTGCCAGCAGCTTAGGAACAGGGGCCTTCGGCTACACCTTC.

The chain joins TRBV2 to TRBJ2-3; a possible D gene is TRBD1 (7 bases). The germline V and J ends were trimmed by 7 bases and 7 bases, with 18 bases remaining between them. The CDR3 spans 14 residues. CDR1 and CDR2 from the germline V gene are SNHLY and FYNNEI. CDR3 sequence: CASMGGTGVNTQYF. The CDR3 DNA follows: TGTGCCAGCATGGGGGGAACAGGGGTGAATACGCAGTATTTT.

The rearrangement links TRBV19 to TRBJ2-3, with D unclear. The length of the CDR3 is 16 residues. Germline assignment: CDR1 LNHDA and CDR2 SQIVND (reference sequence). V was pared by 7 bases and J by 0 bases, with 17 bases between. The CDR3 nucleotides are TGTGCCAGTACCCCCTACGCGTCCTTTAGCACAGATACGCAGTATTTT. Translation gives CASTPYASFSTDTQYF. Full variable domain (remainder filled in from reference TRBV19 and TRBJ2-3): DGGITQSPKYLFRKEGQNVTLSCEQNLNHDAMYWYRQDPGQGLRLIYYSQIVNDFQKGDIAEGYSVSREKKESFPLTVTSAQKNPTAFYLCASTPYASFSTDTQYFGPGTRLTVL.

The CDR3 DNA reads TGTGCCAGCAGTCCCTTGTCTCGGGCCAACGTCCTGACTTTC. This sequence encodes CASSPLSRANVLTF. J is TRBJ2-6 and V is TRBV6-5; unclear D gene. The CDR3 has 14 residues. V was trimmed by 5 bases and J by 5 bases, leaving 10 bases between them. From germline, CDR1 is MNHEY and CDR2 SVGAGI.

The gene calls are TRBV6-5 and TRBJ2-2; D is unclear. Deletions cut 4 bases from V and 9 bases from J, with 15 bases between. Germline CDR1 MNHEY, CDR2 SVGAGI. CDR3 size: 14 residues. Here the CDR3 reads CASSLTPVFRELFF. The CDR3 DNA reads TGTGCCAGCAGTTTGACTCCTGTGTTCCGGGAGCTGTTTTTT.

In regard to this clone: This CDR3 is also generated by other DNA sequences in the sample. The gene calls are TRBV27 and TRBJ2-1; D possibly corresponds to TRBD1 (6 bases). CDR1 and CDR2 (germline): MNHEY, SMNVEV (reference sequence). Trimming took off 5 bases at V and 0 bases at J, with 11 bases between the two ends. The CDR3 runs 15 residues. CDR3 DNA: TGTGCCAGCAGTCCCAGGGGAAGCTCCTACAATGAGCAGTTCTTC. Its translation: CASSPRGSSYNEQFF.

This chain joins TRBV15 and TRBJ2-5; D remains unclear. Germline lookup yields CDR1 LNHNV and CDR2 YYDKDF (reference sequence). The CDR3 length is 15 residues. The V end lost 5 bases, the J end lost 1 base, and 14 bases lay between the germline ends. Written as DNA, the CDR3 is TGTGCCACCAGCGAACGAATCGGTGCCCAAGAGACCCAGTACTTC. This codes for CATSERIGAQETQYF.

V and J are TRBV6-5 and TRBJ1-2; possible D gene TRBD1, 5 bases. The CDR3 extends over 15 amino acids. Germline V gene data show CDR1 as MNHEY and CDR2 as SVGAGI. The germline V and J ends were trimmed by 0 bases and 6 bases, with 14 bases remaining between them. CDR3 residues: CASSYSEGLSNGYTF. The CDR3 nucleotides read TGTGCCAGCAGTTACTCGGAGGGACTTTCCAATGGCTACACCTTC.

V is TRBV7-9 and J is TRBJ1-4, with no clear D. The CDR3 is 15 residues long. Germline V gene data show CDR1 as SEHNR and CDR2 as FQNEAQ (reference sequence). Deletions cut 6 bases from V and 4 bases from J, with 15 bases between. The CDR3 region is CASSSPSGRNEKLFF. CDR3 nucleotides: TGTGCCAGCAGTTCCCCAAGTGGCCGTAATGAAAAACTGTTTTTT.

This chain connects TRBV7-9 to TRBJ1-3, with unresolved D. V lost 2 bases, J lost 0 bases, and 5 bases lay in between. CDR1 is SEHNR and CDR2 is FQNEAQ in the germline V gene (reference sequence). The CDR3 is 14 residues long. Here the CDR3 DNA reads TGTGCCAGCAGCTTATCCACCTCTGGAAACACCATATATTTT. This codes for CASSLSTSGNTIYF.

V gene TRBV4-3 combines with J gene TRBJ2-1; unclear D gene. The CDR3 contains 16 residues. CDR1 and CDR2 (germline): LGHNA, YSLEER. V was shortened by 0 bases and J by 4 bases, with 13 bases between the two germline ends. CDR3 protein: CASSQDRRLAYNEQFF. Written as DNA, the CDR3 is TGCGCCAGCAGCCAAGATCGCCGGCTCGCATACAATGAGCAGTTCTTC.

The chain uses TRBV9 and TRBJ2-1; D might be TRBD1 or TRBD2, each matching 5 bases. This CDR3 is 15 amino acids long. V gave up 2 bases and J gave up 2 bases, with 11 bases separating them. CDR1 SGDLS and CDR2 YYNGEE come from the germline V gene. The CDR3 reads CASSVGGDPYNEQFF. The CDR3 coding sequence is TGTGCCAGCAGCGTTGGGGGTGATCCCTACAATGAGCAGTTCTTC.

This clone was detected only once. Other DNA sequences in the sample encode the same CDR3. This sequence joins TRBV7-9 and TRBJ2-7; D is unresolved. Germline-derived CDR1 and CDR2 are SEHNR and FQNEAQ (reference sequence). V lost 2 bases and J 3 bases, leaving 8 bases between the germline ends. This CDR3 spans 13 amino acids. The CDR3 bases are TGTGCCAGCAGCTTACCGGACGGCTACGAGCAGTACTTC. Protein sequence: CASSLPDGYEQYF.

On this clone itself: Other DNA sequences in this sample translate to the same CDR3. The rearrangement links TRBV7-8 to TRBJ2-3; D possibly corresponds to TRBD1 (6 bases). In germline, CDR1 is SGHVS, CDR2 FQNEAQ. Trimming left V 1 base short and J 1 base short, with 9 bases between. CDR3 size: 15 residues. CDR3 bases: TGTGCCAGCAGCTTAGTTGGGGGCGGCACAGATACGCAGTATTTT. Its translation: CASSLVGGGTDTQYF. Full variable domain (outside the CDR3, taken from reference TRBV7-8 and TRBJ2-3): GAGVSQSPRYKVAKRGQDVALRCDPISGHVSLFWYQQALGQGPEFLTYFQNEAQLDKSGLPSDRFFAERPEGSVSTLKIQRTQQEDSAVYLCASSLVGGGTDTQYFGPGTRLTVL.

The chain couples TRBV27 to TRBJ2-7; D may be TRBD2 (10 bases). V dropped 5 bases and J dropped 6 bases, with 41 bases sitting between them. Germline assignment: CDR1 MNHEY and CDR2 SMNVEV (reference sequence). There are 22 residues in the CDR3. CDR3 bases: TGTGCCAGCAGTCTCTCGGGACAGGGAGGACTAGCGGCAAGGACAGAGACCCTCGAGCAGTACTTC. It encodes CASSLSGQGGLAARTETLEQYF.

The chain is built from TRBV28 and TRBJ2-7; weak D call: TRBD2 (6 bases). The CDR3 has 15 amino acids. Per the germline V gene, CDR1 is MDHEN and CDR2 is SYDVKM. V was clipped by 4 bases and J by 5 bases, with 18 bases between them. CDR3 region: CASSSLAFEGDEQYF. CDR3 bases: TGTGCCAGCAGTTCGCTAGCGTTCGAAGGAGACGAGCAGTACTTC.